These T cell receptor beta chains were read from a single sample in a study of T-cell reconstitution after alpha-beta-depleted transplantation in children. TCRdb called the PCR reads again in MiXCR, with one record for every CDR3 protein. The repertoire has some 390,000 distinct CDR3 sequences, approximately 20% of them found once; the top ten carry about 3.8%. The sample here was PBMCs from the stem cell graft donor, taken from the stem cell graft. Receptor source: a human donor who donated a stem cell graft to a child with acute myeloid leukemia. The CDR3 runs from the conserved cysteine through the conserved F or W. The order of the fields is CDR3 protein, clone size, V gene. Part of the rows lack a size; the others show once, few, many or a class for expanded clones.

cdr3_aa: CASSLRREGLSSGANVLTF
clone_size: few
v_call: TRBV5-1

cdr3_aa: CASTASGQETQYF
clone_size: NA
v_call: TRBV12-3/TRBV12-4

cdr3_aa: CSARAFEGVSNAQYF
clone_size: many
v_call: TRBV20-1

cdr3_aa: CASSHLGLASYNEQFF
clone_size: NA
v_call: TRBV4-1

cdr3_aa: CASSLDRGLDTGELFF
clone_size: NA
v_call: TRBV6-1

cdr3_aa: CASSFSGGTQYF
clone_size: many
v_call: TRBV11-3

cdr3_aa: CASNSIGTGEKKTQYF
clone_size: few
v_call: TRBV28

cdr3_aa: CASSPGTGGEKLFF
clone_size: NA
v_call: TRBV5-1

cdr3_aa: CASSPNADRVNGYTF
clone_size: NA
v_call: TRBV27

cdr3_aa: CASSLEGTGTYEQYF
clone_size: few
v_call: TRBV7-9

cdr3_aa: CASSLKGGWNEQFF
clone_size: few
v_call: TRBV5-1

cdr3_aa: CASSLATVRTEAFF
clone_size: many
v_call: TRBV5-6

cdr3_aa: CASSLTSGQPQYF
clone_size: NA
v_call: TRBV7-3

cdr3_aa: CSASYGRGLAGANTGELFF
clone_size: NA
v_call: TRBV20-1

cdr3_aa: CASITYEQYF
clone_size: NA
v_call: TRBV12-3/TRBV12-4

cdr3_aa: CASSLPGGLYEQCF
clone_size: NA
v_call: TRBV28

cdr3_aa: CSATMWGLAGEGTQYF
clone_size: few
v_call: TRBV29-1

cdr3_aa: CSVDRGQGGELFF
clone_size: NA
v_call: TRBV29-1

cdr3_aa: CATGQANTGELFF
clone_size: NA
v_call: TRBV24-1

cdr3_aa: CAISYTDIQYF
clone_size: NA
v_call: TRBV10-3

cdr3_aa: CASTDSGRNPNEQFF
clone_size: many
v_call: TRBV12-3/TRBV12-4

cdr3_aa: CASSLSASAYYNEQFF
clone_size: NA
v_call: TRBV7-3